These 27 T cell receptor beta chains originate from one sample sequenced in a study of cytomegalovirus exposure and HLA in healthy donors. Use of 60 Vbeta and 13 Jbeta primers characterized the PCR. Using immunoSEQ multiplex PCR, the repertoire was profiled, and TCRdb retains in-frame clones only, with some absent. The data contain about 140,000 clones, about 80% of them singletons. What was sequenced was PBMCs. All receptors come from a man in his thirties or forties in good health and CMV-seropositive.

The chain couples TRBV7-2 to TRBJ2-2; 7 bases match TRBD1. This CDR3 has 16 residues. Trimming removed 1 base from V and 6 bases from J; junction bases left unmatched: 8. CDR1 and CDR2 (germline): SGHTA, FQGNSA. CDR3 nucleotides: TGTGCCAGCAGCTTAGTCATGACAGGGTCTGCCGGGGAGCTGTTTTTT. This translates into CASSLVMTGSAGELFF.

The rearrangement uses TRBV5-1 and TRBJ2-5; maybe TRBD2 (6 bases). The CDR3 is 14 residues long. V gave up 3 bases and J gave up 2 bases, with 11 bases separating them. Germline CDR1 SGHRS, CDR2 YFSETQ. The CDR3 DNA reads as TGCGCCAGCAGCTCGACTAGTCTACAAGAGACCCAGTACTTC. It codes for CASSSTSLQETQYF. The entire variable domain, with the rest obtained from reference TRBV5-1 and TRBJ2-5, is as follows: KAGVTQTPRYLIKTRGQQVTLSCSPISGHRSVSWYQQTPGQGLQFLFEYFSETQRNKGNFPGRFSGRQFSNSRSEMNVSTLELGDSALYLCASSSTSLQETQYFGPGTRLLVL.

The V call is TRBV7-2, the J call TRBJ1-2, with 7 bases identical to TRBD1. The ends lost 1 base at V and 8 bases at J; junction bases unmatched: 10. CDR3 length: 15 residues. Germline V gives CDR1 SGHTA, CDR2 FQGNSA. The CDR3 loop is CASSLVGGSSLGYTF. DNA for the CDR3: TGTGCCAGCAGCTTAGTAGGGGGCTCCTCCTTGGGCTACACCTTC.

The J gene is TRBJ2-1, the V gene TRBV28, with 7 bases that match TRBD1. Germline CDR1 MDHEN, CDR2 SYDVKM. The CDR3 has 15 residues. V shed 2 bases and J 10 bases; nucleotides not matched to a gene: 11. The CDR3 DNA reads as TGTGCCAGCAGTTTAAGGGGGCCTCCCAAGGGGGAGCAGTTCTTC. It codes for CASSLRGPPKGEQFF.

The CDR3 DNA is TGTGCCAGCAGTACGCAGGGATTAGGGTCCTACAATGAGCAGTTCTTC. It encodes CASSTQGLGSYNEQFF. The chain combines TRBV28 with TRBJ2-1; maybe TRBD1 (5 bases). The CDR3 is made up of 16 amino acids. Germline loops: CDR1 MDHEN, CDR2 SYDVKM. V gave up 5 bases and J gave up 1 base, with 15 bases separating them.

The chain uses TRBV21-1 and TRBJ2-5; the table's D call TRBD2 went unverified against the DNA. TRBV21-1 is a pseudogene locus. The CDR3 contains 13 residues. As DNA, the CDR3 is TGTGCCAACACCAAAGGAGGGCGAAAGACCCAGTACTTC. Protein product: CANTKGGRKTQYF.

The chain combines TRBV25-1 with TRBJ1-2; D is possibly TRBD1 (5 bases). V lost 4 bases and J lost 8, with 17 bases in between. CDR1 and CDR2 from the germline V gene are MGHDK and SYGVNS. The CDR3 sequence is 14 residues long. CDR3 coding DNA: TGTGCCAGCAGTGGTTCGGGACTCCGTAGGGGCTACACCTTC. Its translation: CASSGSGLRRGYTF.

V is TRBV19 and J is TRBJ2-3; 16 bases match TRBD2. The CDR3 totals 16 residues. Germline V lookup: CDR1 LNHDA, CDR2 SQIVND (reference sequence). Trimming took 3 bases from V and 5 from J; bases not matched to a gene: 2. This CDR3 is CASSMGLAGGLDTQYF. The CDR3 DNA reads TGTGCCAGTAGTATGGGACTAGCGGGAGGGCTAGATACGCAGTATTTT.

A single count supports this clone. The J gene is TRBJ2-1, the V gene TRBV28, with TRBD1 identical over 8 bases. V lost 3 bases to trimming and J lost 7 bases; unmatched junction nucleotides: 8. From germline, CDR1 is MDHEN and CDR2 SYDVKM. The CDR3 sequence is 15 residues long. CDR3 sequence: CASSFLPTGGNEQFF. The DNA for the CDR3 is TGTGCCAGCAGTTTTCTGCCAACAGGGGGGAATGAGCAGTTCTTC.

This chain links TRBV7-2 with TRBJ2-2, with D maybe TRBD1 (5 bases). Trimming removed 3 bases from V and 4 bases from J, with 9 bases in between. There are 14 residues in the CDR3. Germline V gives CDR1 SGHTA, CDR2 FQGNSA. The CDR3 DNA follows: TGTGCCAGCAGCTTCAGTAGGGGCACCGGGGAGCTGTTTTTT. It is translated as CASSFSRGTGELFF.

The chain links TRBV5-6 to TRBJ2-7, with unresolved D. Deletions cut 0 bases from V and 2 bases from J, with 9 bases between. CDR1 SGHDT and CDR2 YYEEEE come from the germline V gene. The CDR3 length is 14 residues. CDR3 sequence: CASSLGLTPYEQYF. CDR3 DNA: TGTGCCAGCAGCTTGGGACTTACCCCCTACGAGCAGTACTTC.

The chain recombines TRBV9 with TRBJ1-1; TRBD1 aligns across 8 bases. Germline lookup yields CDR1 SGDLS and CDR2 YYNGEE. V dropped 0 bases and J dropped 4; count of bases not matched to a gene: 8. This CDR3 region has 16 residues. CDR3 region: CASSVGRDRPPTEAFF. DNA of the CDR3: TGTGCCAGCAGCGTAGGACGGGACAGGCCACCCACTGAAGCTTTCTTT. Looking up the rest from reference TRBV9 and TRBJ1-1 gives the full variable domain: DSGVTQTPKHLITATGQRVTLRCSPRSGDLSVYWYQQSLDQGLQFLIQYYNGEERAKGNILERFSAQQFPDLHSELNLSSLELGDSALYFCASSVGRDRPPTEAFFGQGTRLTVV.

This clone has just a few counts. CDR3 sequence (DNA): TGTGCCAGCAGCGTAGCCGGCAGGGAACATTCACCCCTCCACTTT. As protein: CASSVAGREHSPLHF. V is TRBV9 and J is TRBJ1-6, with D perhaps matching TRBD1 (5 bases). This CDR3 region has 15 residues. Germline assignment: CDR1 SGDLS and CDR2 YYNGEE. V was trimmed by 0 bases and J by 8 bases, leaving 12 bases between them.

This clone was picked up a small number of times. The chain recombines TRBV2 with TRBJ1-5; D is uncertain. CDR1 SNHLY and CDR2 FYNNEI come from the germline V gene. Between the trimmed V and J ends, which lost 3 bases and 4 bases, there was a span of 7 bases. The CDR3 is made up of 13 amino acids. The CDR3 is CASSEGGNQPQHF. Written as DNA, the CDR3 is TGTGCCAGCAGTGAGGGAGGGAATCAGCCCCAGCATTTT. Together with reference TRBV2 and TRBJ1-5, the CDR3 gives the full variable domain: EPEVTQTPSHQVTQMGQEVILRCVPISNHLYFYWYRQILGQKVEFLVSFYNNEISEKSEIFDDQFSVERPDGSNFTLKIRSTKLEDSAMYFCASSEGGNQPQHFGDGTRLSIL.

The J gene is TRBJ1-4, the V gene TRBV10-2, with a possible D match to TRBD1 (6 bases). CDR1 WSHSY and CDR2 SAAADI come from the germline V gene. V was trimmed by 5 bases and J by 8 bases, leaving 15 bases between them. The CDR3 extends over 14 amino acids. CDR3 in DNA: TGCGCCAGCAGTCCGACAGGTCTAGGGGAAAAACTGTTTTTT. Its protein product is CASSPTGLGEKLFF.

This chain connects TRBV27 to TRBJ2-5; 8 positions agree with TRBD2. The J call could be wrong; TRBJ2-7 is a better fit for the DNA end. The germline gives CDR1 MNHEY, CDR2 SMNVEV (reference sequence). The CDR3 extends over 15 amino acids. The DNA for the CDR3 is TGTGCCAGCAGTTCGGTAGAGGCGGGGGGTCACGAGCAGTACTTC. Amino acid sequence: CASSSVEAGGHEQYF.

The J gene is TRBJ2-3, the V gene TRBV19; the match to TRBD1 covers 7 bases. The CDR3 sequence is 13 residues long. J was trimmed by 2 bases and V by 9 bases; bases with no gene match: 5. Per the germline V gene, CDR1 is LNHDA and CDR2 is SQIVND (reference sequence). The CDR3: CASHDRATDTQYF. The CDR3 DNA is TGTGCCAGCCATGACAGGGCCACAGATACGCAGTATTTT.

Concerning this clone itself: The same CDR3 arises from other DNA sequences in this sample as well. The chain carries TRBV2 and TRBJ1-6; maybe TRBD1 (6 bases). The germline gives CDR1 SNHLY, CDR2 FYNNEI. Trimming removed 9 bases at V and 5 bases at J, with 14 bases between. This CDR3 spans 14 amino acids. The CDR3 bases are TGTGCCAGGGGGGGGGCGGACAATAATTCACCCCTCCACTTT. As protein: CARGGADNNSPLHF.

The V gene is TRBV6-5, the J gene TRBJ2-1; TRBD2 aligns across 8 bases. Germline-derived CDR1 and CDR2 are MNHEY and SVGAGI. Trimming at V came to 7 bases and at J to 2 bases, leaving 7 bases not matched to a gene. This CDR3 spans 15 amino acids. CDR3 DNA: TGTGCCAGCACTAAAGCGGGAGAAGCCTACAATGAGCAGTTCTTC. Translated, it gives CASTKAGEAYNEQFF.

The genes are TRBV28 and TRBJ1-5, with D tentatively TRBD1 (5 bases). V was shortened by 7 bases and J by 5 bases, with 15 bases between the two germline ends. The CDR3 covers 14 residues. Germline values: CDR1 MDHEN, CDR2 SYDVKM. DNA of the CDR3: TGTGCCAGCAAGAACGGCGGGGCCTATCAGCCCCAGCATTTT. Amino acids: CASKNGGAYQPQHF.

The chain links TRBV11-2 to TRBJ1-1; no firm D call. Per germline, CDR1 SGHAT and CDR2 FQNNGV. The CDR3 sequence is 13 residues long. V dropped 3 bases and J dropped 6 bases, with 11 bases sitting between them. DNA for the CDR3: TGTGCCAGCAGCTTTGCCGGGGAGTCTGAAGCTTTCTTT. This codes for CASSFAGESEAFF.

This clone was seen just once. J is TRBJ2-2 and V is TRBV10-3; TRBD2 aligns across 10 bases. V lost 0 bases and J lost 0; bases outside the gene matches: 4. The CDR3 has 18 residues. CDR1 and CDR2 from the germline V gene are ENHRY and SYGVKD. The CDR3 nucleotides are TGTGCCATCAGTGAGTCGGGTGGACTAGCGGCGAACACCGGGGAGCTGTTTTTT. It yields the protein CAISESGGLAANTGELFF.

This sequence joins TRBV7-3 and TRBJ2-2; D might be TRBD1 (6 bases). This CDR3 region has 14 residues. Looked up from germline, CDR1 is SGHTA and CDR2 is FQGTGA. V was shortened by 5 bases and J by 6 bases, with 13 bases between the two germline ends. The CDR3 DNA is TGTGCCAGCAGCCGGACAGTCGTGTCCGGGGAGCTGTTTTTT. Translating it yields CASSRTVVSGELFF.

This chain joins TRBV9 and TRBJ2-1; TRBD2 matches at 13 bases. V lost 0 bases to trimming and J lost 8 bases; unmatched junction nucleotides: 5. The CDR3 extends over 16 amino acids. Germline lookup yields CDR1 SGDLS and CDR2 YYNGEE. Written as DNA, the CDR3 is TGTGCCAGCAGCGTAGTTGGGACTAGCGGGGTGTATGAGCAGTTCTTC. Encoded protein: CASSVVGTSGVYEQFF. The full variable domain, in which reference TRBV9 and TRBJ2-1 provide the parts outside the CDR3, is DSGVTQTPKHLITATGQRVTLRCSPRSGDLSVYWYQQSLDQGLQFLIQYYNGEERAKGNILERFSAQQFPDLHSELNLSSLELGDSALYFCASSVVGTSGVYEQFFGPGTRLTVL.

This clone was observed a single time. The V call is TRBV30, the J call TRBJ1-4, with 11 positions matching TRBD1. Per the germline V gene, CDR1 is GTSNPN and CDR2 is SVGIG (reference sequence). The V gene end was trimmed by 1 base and the J gene end by 6 bases; junction bases not matched to a gene: 4. This CDR3 is built from 15 residues. CDR3 nucleotides: TGTGCCTGGAGTGAACGGGACAGGGGGTATGAAAAACTGTTTTTT. Translation: CAWSERDRGYEKLFF.

This sequence joins TRBV28 and TRBJ1-5, with TRBD1 as a possible D gene (5 bases). CDR1 MDHEN and CDR2 SYDVKM come from the germline V gene. V lost 4 bases to trimming and J lost 4 bases, with 17 bases between them. The CDR3 has 16 amino acids. CDR3 region: CASSSPVGGENQPQHF. The DNA for the CDR3 is TGTGCCAGCAGTTCACCCGTGGGGGGAGAAAATCAGCCCCAGCATTTT.

V usage is TRBV6-6 and J usage is TRBJ1-3; no reliable D call. The CDR3 consists of 14 residues. V lost 2 bases to trimming and J lost 0 bases, with 5 bases between them. Germline CDR1 MNHNY, CDR2 SVGAGI (reference sequence). The CDR3 bases are TGTGCCAGCAGTTACGGGCTCTCTGGAAACACCATATATTTT. Amino acid sequence: CASSYGLSGNTIYF.